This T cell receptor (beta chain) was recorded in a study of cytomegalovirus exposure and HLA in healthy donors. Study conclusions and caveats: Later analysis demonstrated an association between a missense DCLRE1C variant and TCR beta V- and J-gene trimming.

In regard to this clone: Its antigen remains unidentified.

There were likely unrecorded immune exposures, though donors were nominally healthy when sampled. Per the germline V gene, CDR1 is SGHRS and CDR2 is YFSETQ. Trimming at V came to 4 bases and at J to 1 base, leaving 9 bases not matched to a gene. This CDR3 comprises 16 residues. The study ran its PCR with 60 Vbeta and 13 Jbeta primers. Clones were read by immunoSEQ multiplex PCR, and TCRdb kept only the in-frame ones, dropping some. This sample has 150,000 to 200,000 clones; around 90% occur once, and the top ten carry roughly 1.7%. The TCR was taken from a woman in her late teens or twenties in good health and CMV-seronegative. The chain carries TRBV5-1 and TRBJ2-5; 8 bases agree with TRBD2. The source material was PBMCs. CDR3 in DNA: TGCGCCAGCAGCCCCGGCCGAGCGGGGGCCCAAGAGACCCAGTACTTC. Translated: CASSPGRAGAQETQYF.